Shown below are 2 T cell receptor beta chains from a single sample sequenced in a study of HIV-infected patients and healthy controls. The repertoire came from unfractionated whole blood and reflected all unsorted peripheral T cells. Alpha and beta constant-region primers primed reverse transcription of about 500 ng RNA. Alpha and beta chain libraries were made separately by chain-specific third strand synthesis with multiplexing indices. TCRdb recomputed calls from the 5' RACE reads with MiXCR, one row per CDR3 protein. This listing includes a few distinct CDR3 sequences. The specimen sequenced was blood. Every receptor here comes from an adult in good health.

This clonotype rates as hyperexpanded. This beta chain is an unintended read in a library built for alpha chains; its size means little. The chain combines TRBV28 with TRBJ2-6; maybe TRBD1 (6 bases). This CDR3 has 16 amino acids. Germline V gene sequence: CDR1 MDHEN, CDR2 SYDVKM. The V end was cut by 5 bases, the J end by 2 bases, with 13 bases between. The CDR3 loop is CASSPMDSAGANVLTF. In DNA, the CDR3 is TGTGCCAGCAGTCCCATGGACAGTGCTGGGGCCAACGTCCTGACTTTC.

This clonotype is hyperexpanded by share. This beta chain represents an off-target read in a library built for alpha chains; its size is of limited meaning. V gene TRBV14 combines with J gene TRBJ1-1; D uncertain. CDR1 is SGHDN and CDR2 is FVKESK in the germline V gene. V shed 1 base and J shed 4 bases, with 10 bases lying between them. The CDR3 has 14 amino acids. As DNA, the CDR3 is TGTGCCAGCAGCCAAGGCAACAGACGCACTGAAGCTTTCTTT. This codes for CASSQGNRRTEAFF.